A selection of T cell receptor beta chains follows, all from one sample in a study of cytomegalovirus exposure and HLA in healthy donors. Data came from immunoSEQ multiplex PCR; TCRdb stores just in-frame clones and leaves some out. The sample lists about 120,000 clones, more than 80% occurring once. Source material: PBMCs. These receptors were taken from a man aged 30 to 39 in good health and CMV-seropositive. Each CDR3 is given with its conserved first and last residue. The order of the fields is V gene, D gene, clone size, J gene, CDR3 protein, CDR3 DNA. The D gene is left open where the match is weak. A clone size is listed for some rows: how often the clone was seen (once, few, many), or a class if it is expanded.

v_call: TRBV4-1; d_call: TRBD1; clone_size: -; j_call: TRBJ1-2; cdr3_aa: CASSQTQGIYGYTF; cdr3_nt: TGCGCCAGCAGCCAGACACAGGGGATCTATGGCTACACCTTC
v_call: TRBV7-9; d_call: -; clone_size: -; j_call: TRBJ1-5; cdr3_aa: CASSPWHVDNNQPQHF; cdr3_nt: TGTGCCAGCAGCCCCTGGCACGTGGACAACAATCAGCCCCAGCATTTT
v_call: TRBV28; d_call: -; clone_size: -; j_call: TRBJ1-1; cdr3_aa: CASRTAEGEWKAFF; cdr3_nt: TGTGCCAGCAGGACCGCAGAGGGCGAGTGGAAAGCTTTCTTT
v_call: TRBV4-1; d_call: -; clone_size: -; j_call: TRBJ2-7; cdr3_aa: CASSQAEGYLDEQYF; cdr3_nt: TGCGCCAGCAGCCAAGCCGAGGGCTACCTGGACGAGCAGTACTTC
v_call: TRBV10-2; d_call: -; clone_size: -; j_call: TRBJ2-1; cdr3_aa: CASRRPTTEEQFF; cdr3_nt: TGCGCCAGCAGGAGACCCACCACAGAGGAGCAGTTCTTC
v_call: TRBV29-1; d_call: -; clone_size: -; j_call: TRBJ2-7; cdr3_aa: CSVLGQQRRSSYEQYF; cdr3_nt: TGCAGCGTTCTTGGACAGCAAAGAAGGAGCTCCTACGAGCAGTACTTC
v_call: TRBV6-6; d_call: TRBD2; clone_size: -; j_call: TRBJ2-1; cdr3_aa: CASRLAGNNEQFF; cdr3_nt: TGTGCCAGCAGGCTAGCGGGGAACAATGAGCAGTTCTTC
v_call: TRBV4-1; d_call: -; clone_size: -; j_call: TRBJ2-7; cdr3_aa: CASSQGGYYEQYF; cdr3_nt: TGCGCCAGCAGCCAAGGAGGGTACTACGAGCAGTACTTC
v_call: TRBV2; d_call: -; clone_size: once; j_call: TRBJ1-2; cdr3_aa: CASSELQNNYGYTF; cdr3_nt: TGTGCCAGCAGTGAGCTTCAGAATAACTATGGCTACACCTTC
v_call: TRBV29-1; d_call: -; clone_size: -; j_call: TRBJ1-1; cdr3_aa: CSVRGLGAEAFF; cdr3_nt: TGCAGCGTCCGAGGACTCGGAGCTGAAGCTTTCTTT
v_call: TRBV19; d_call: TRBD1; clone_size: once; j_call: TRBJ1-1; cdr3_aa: CASSPGTGGDTEAFF; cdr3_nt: TGTGCCAGTAGTCCCGGGACAGGAGGGGACACTGAAGCTTTCTTT
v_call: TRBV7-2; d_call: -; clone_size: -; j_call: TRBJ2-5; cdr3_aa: CASSLGTGVPQETQYF; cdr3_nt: TGTGCCAGCAGCTTAGGGACCGGGGTCCCCCAAGAGACCCAGTACTTC
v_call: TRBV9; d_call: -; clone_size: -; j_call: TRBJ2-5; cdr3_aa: CASSVDSQETQYF; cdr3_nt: TGTGCCAGCAGCGTAGACAGTCAAGAGACCCAGTACTTC
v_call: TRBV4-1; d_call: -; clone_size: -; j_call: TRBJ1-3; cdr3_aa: CASSPRSGGGQNGNTIYF; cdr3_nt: TGCGCCAGCAGCCCCCGGAGCGGGGGGGGGCAAAATGGAAACACCATATATTTT
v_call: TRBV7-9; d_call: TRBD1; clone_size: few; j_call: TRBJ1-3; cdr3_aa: CASSLVGRGHIRNTIYF; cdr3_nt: TGTGCCAGCAGCTTAGTTGGCAGGGGGCACATAAGAAACACCATATATTTT
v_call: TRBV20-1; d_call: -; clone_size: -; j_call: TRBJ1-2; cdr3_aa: CSATIIYGYTF; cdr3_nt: TGCAGTGCTACTATAATCTATGGCTACACCTTC
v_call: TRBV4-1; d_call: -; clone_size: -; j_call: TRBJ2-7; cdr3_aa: CASSQVGRSYEQYF; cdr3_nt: TGCGCCAGCAGCCAAGTGGGCAGGTCCTACGAGCAGTACTTC
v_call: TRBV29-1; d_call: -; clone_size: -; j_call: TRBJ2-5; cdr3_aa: CSVEQGGETQYF; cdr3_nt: TGCAGCGTTGAACAGGGGGGAGAGACCCAGTACTTC
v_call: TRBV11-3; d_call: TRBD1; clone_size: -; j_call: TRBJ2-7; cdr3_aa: CASSPRTGGREQYF; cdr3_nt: TGTGCCAGCAGCCCCCGGACAGGGGGTCGCGAGCAGTACTTC
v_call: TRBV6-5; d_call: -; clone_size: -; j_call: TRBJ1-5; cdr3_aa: CASRANRGNQPQHF; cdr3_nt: TGTGCCAGCAGAGCAAACAGGGGCAATCAGCCCCAGCATTTT
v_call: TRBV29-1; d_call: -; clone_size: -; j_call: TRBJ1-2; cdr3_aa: CSVVGDGYTF; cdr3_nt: TGCAGCGTTGTGGGCGATGGCTACACCTTC
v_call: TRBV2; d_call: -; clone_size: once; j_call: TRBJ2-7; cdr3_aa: CASSERKREQYF; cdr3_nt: TGTGCCAGCAGCGAAAGAAAGCGCGAGCAGTACTTC
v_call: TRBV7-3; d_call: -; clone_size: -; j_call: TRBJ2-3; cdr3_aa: CASSFGNRGTDTQYF; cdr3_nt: TGTGCCAGCAGCTTCGGGAATAGGGGCACAGATACGCAGTATTTT
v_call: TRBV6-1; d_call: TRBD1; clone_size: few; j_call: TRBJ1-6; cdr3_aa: CASSEGTGATPLHF; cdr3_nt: TGTGCCAGCAGTGAGGGGACAGGGGCGACACCCCTCCACTTT
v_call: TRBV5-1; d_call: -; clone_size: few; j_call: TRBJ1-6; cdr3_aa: CASSFTLTGDYNSPLHF; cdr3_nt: TGCGCCAGCAGCTTTACATTGACGGGTGATTATAATTCACCCCTCCACTTT
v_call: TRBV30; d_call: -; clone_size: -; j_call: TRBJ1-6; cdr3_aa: CAWSAGYNSPLHF; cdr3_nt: TGTGCCTGGAGTGCGGGATATAATTCACCCCTCCACTTT
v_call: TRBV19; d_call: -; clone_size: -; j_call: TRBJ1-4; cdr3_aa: CASSMEGRLNEKLFF; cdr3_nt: TGTGCCAGTAGTATGGAGGGGCGCCTTAATGAAAAACTGTTTTTT
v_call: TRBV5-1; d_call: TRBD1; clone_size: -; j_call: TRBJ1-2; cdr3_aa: CASSSEQGARNGYTF; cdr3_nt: TGCGCCAGCAGCTCTGAACAGGGGGCGCGGAATGGCTACACCTTC
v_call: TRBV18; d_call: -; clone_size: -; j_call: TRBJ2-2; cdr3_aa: CASSPRRVENTGELFF; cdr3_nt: TGTGCCAGCTCACCTAGGCGGGTGGAGAACACCGGGGAGCTGTTTTTT
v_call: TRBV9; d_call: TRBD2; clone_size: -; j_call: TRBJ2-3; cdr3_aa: CASIGRGETTDTQYF; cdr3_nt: TGTGCCAGCATAGGGCGGGGGGAAACCACAGATACGCAGTATTTT
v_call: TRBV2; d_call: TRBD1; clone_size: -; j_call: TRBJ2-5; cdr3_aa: CASGSGQGFRETQYF; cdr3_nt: TGTGCCAGCGGATCGGGACAGGGGTTTAGAGAGACCCAGTACTTC
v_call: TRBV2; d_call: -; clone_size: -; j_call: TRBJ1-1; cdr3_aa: CASYMNTEAFF; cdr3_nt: TGTGCCAGTTACATGAACACTGAAGCTTTCTTT
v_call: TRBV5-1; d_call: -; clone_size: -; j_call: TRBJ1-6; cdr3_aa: CASSLDREPLHF; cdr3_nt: TGCGCCAGCAGCTTGGACAGGGAACCCCTCCACTTT
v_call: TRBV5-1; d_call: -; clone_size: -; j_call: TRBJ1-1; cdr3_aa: CASSFHGNHEAFF; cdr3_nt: TGCGCCAGCAGCTTTCACGGGAACCATGAAGCTTTCTTT
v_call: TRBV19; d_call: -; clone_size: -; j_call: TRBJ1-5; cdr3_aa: CASSRRYSNQPQHF; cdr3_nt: TGTGCCAGTAGTCGGAGATATAGCAATCAGCCCCAGCATTTT
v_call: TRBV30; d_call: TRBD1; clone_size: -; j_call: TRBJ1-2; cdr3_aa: CAWSGTGVSIGYTF; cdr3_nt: TGTGCCTGGAGTGGAACAGGGGTCTCAATCGGCTACACCTTC